The clone carrying this T cell receptor (beta chain) came up many times. Its antigen is not known. TCRdb reprocessed the reads with MiXCR, giving one entry per CDR3 protein. The sample carries 680,000 or so distinct CDR3 sequences, around 31% recorded once. CDR1 is SGHVS and CDR2 is FQNEAQ in the germline V gene. The CDR3 is made up of 15 amino acids. V dropped 7 bases and J dropped 3 bases, with 18 bases sitting between them. The sample comes from a study of T cell repertoires in cytomegalovirus infection. As for the study in general: Matching HLA type, along with CMV infection, was indicated by public TCR beta signatures.

Study-wide findings and caveats: Adding up the frequency of public TCR beta families identified people who carried CMV plus the relevant HLA. The ex vivo response was dominated by HLA-C-restricted CMV-specific TCR beta clonotypes.

This sequence was found in a human donor in good health (CMV status not recorded). Some clones in this sample may be carry-over from other donors' samples. This material consisted of cultured PBMCs, taken from culture after CMV antigen stimulation. This rearrangement joins TRBV7-8 to TRBJ1-1; tentative D call: TRBD1 (5 bases). The CDR3 nucleotides are TGTGCCAGCACTCCCGTTGGGGCGCGGGACACTGAAGCTTTCTTT. Protein: CASTPVGARDTEAFF.